Presented here are 20 T cell receptor beta chains from one specimen sequenced in a study of blood T cells in healthy people across ages. Together with a sample-barcoded 5' primer, a J-beta primer mix was included in a second PCR lasting about 7 to 11 cycles. TCRdb redid the calling of the 5' RACE reads with MiXCR, one entry per CDR3 protein. The repertoire includes 600,000 or so distinct CDR3 sequences, about 30% of them detected once, and about 15% sits in the top ten. Source material: blood. The origin of the receptors is a woman of 80 years or more in good health.

Only a few counts were recorded for this clonotype. This chain joins TRBV20-1 and TRBJ2-1; no clear D. The DNA end lines up better with TRBJ2-7; the J call may be wrong. This CDR3 has 15 amino acids. From germline, CDR1 is DFQATT and CDR2 SNEGSKA (reference sequence). For the CDR3, the DNA is TGCAGTGCTAGAGCCCCAGTTGGTTCCTACAATGAGCAGTACTTC. The encoded protein is CSARAPVGSYNEQYF.

In its sample, this clonotype was seen a few times. The chain recombines TRBV7-2 with TRBJ2-1, with 10 bases aligning to TRBD2. Germline V gene sequence: CDR1 SGHTA, CDR2 FQGNSA. CDR3 length equals 16 residues. J was trimmed by 8 bases and V by 3 bases; bases with no gene match: 10. The CDR3 reads CASSLGFLAGVDEQFF. The CDR3 region has the DNA TGTGCCAGCAGCTTGGGGTTTCTAGCGGGAGTTGATGAGCAGTTCTTC.

This clonotype appeared many times. The rearrangement uses TRBV5-1 and TRBJ2-1; 14 nucleotides match TRBD2. The germline V gene has CDR1 SGHRS and CDR2 YFSETQ. This CDR3 spans 16 amino acids. V trimming: 1 base; J trimming: 6 bases; junction bases outside the gene matches: 3. This CDR3 reads CASSLRLAGGGNEQFF. CDR3 sequence (DNA): TGCGCCAGCAGCTTGCGACTAGCGGGGGGGGGCAATGAGCAGTTCTTC.

Remarks on this clonotype: Being one base from a much bigger clone, this may be a read error. The V call is TRBV20-1, the J call TRBJ2-1; D uncertain. Germline V lookup: CDR1 DFQATT, CDR2 SNEGSKA (reference sequence). The germline V and J ends were trimmed by 0 bases and 2 bases, with 8 bases remaining between them. There are 14 residues in the CDR3. CDR3 residues: CSARDWIPYNEQFF. CDR3 nucleotide sequence: TGCAGTGCTAGAGACTGGATCCCCTACAATGAGCAGTTCTTC.

The table lists this clonotype with a few counts. This may be a read error, as it is one base from a much larger clone. The chain uses TRBV6-6 and TRBJ2-4, with TRBD2 as a possible D gene (6 bases). The J call is uncertain, as TRBJ2-7 better fits the DNA end. The germline gives CDR1 MNHNY, CDR2 SVGAGI (reference sequence). CDR3 size: 14 residues. The CDR3 DNA is TGTGCCAGCAGTGAGGGACTGGCCCGAGACGAGCAGTACTTC. This gives the protein CASSEGLARDEQYF.

About this clonotype: One end of the junction is discordant with germline, which a read error may explain. This chain joins TRBV4-3 and TRBJ1-6, with 7 nucleotides matching TRBD1. The CDR3 runs 15 residues. Germline V gene lookup returns CDR1 LGHNA and CDR2 YSLEER. The DNA of the CDR3 is TGCGTCAGCAGCCAAGATGGGACAGAAAATTCACCCCTCCACTTT. It encodes CVSSQDGTENSPLHF.

In its sample, this clonotype was seen many times. The chain combines TRBV30 with TRBJ2-7, with 8 bases lining up with TRBD1. The V gene end was trimmed by 4 bases and the J gene end by 2 bases; junction bases not matched to a gene: 7. The germline gives CDR1 GTSNPN, CDR2 SVGIG (reference sequence). This CDR3 spans 14 amino acids. The CDR3 sequence: CAWIPGQGPYEQYF. In nucleotides, the CDR3 is TGTGCCTGGATTCCAGGACAGGGTCCCTACGAGCAGTACTTC.

This clonotype was observed a few times. This may be a read error: a much more frequent sequence differs by one nucleotide. The gene calls are TRBV6-5 and TRBJ2-1; D could derive from TRBD1 or TRBD2 (6 bases each). Gene TRBJ2-7 matches the end of the DNA better, so the J call may be wrong. The CDR3 is 14 amino acids. CDR1 is MNHEY and CDR2 is SVGAGI in the germline V gene. The CDR3 here is CASSSGGSPNEQYF. The CDR3 nucleotides are TGTGCCAGCAGTTCCGGGGGCAGTCCCAATGAGCAGTACTTC.

There are many counts of this clonotype. The V gene is TRBV20-1, the J gene TRBJ2-5; perhaps D is TRBD1 or TRBD2 (5 bases each). The CDR3 covers 14 residues. Trimming cost V 7 bases and J 5 bases, with 20 bases left between them. Germline assignment: CDR1 DFQATT and CDR2 SNEGSKA (reference sequence). The CDR3, as DNA: TGCAGTGTTAATTCGGGGACGGCAGGGGAGACCCAGTACTTC. Protein sequence: CSVNSGTAGETQYF.

As for this clonotype: A much larger clone differs by one base, so this may be a read error. This chain joins TRBV9 and TRBJ1-2; perhaps TRBD1 as D (6 bases). The V gene's germline CDR1 is SGDLS and CDR2 YYNGEE. The CDR3 is 15 amino acids. The CDR3 sequence: CASSVTQGGTYSYTF. The CDR3 DNA reads as TGTGCCAGCAGCGTTACACAGGGTGGCACCTATAGCTACACCTTC.

This clonotype was found many times. Being one base from a much bigger clone, this may be a read error. The rearrangement uses TRBV4-1 and TRBJ2-5, with D perhaps TRBD2 (6 bases). The V gene lost 1 base and the J gene lost 6 bases, with 15 bases spanning the gap. The CDR3 loop spans 15 amino acids. Germline CDR1 reads MGHRA; CDR2 reads YSYEKL. The CDR3 sequence is CASSQGGVGGQTQYF. The CDR3, as DNA: TGCGCCAGCAGCCAAGGGGGGGTTGGGGGTCAGACCCAGTACTTC.

There are many counts of this clonotype. The chain has TRBV6-5 and TRBJ2-7; no reliable D call. The CDR3 loop spans 15 amino acids. V was clipped by 5 bases and J by 0 bases, with 14 bases between them. Germline CDR1 MNHEY, CDR2 SVGAGI. The DNA for the CDR3 is TGTGCCAGCAGTCACACCCAGGCGAACTCCTACGAGCAGTACTTC. The encoded protein is CASSHTQANSYEQYF.

This clonotype was seen repeatedly, ten times or more. The chain recombines TRBV12-3 or TRBV12-4 with TRBJ1-2; 10 nucleotides align to TRBD1. V lost 5 bases and J lost 5; bases outside the gene matches: 5. This CDR3 is 14 amino acids long. The CDR3 DNA reads as TGTGCCAGCAGTCCCCTGGACAGGGGGTATGGCTACACCTTC. Protein sequence: CASSPLDRGYGYTF.

This clonotype has at least ten counts. The rearrangement links TRBV29-1 to TRBJ1-2; D is uncertain. This CDR3 is 12 amino acids long. V lost 4 bases and J 3 bases, leaving 9 bases between the germline ends. Germline V gives CDR1 SQVTM, CDR2 ANQGSEA. This chain's CDR3 is CSVGSEYYGYTF. The DNA of the CDR3 is TGCAGCGTTGGGTCTGAGTACTATGGCTACACCTTC.

This clonotype occurred many times. V gene TRBV7-2 combines with J gene TRBJ1-1; weak D call: TRBD1 (5 bases). This CDR3 contains 14 residues. V was clipped by 5 bases and J by 3 bases, with 13 bases between them. Germline V gives CDR1 SGHTA, CDR2 FQGNSA. CDR3 nucleotide sequence: TGTGCCAGCAGCCGAAACCAAGGGGACACTGAAGCTTTCTTT. This encodes CASSRNQGDTEAFF.

This clonotype was recorded many times. V usage is TRBV7-2 and J usage is TRBJ2-7; the match to TRBD1 covers 7 bases. Germline assignment: CDR1 SGHTA and CDR2 FQGNSA. The junction had 9 bases not matched to a gene; V was cut back by 7 bases and J by 6 bases. This CDR3 region has 13 residues. The CDR3 region is CASNPTGWTEQYF. CDR3 nucleotides: TGTGCCAGCAACCCGACAGGGTGGACCGAGCAGTACTTC.

This clonotype was recorded many times. The rearrangement links TRBV25-1 to TRBJ2-3; a possible D gene is TRBD1 (5 bases). CDR3 length: 15 amino acids. V was shortened by 8 bases and J by 2 bases, with 17 bases between the two germline ends. CDR1 MGHDK and CDR2 SYGVNS come from the germline V gene. CDR3 residues: CASEDIRGFTDTQYF. CDR3 DNA: TGTGCCAGCGAAGACATTAGGGGATTCACAGATACGCAGTATTTT.

Ten or more counts support this clonotype. The chain couples TRBV6-1 to TRBJ1-4; TRBD1 agrees at 10 bases. CDR1 and CDR2 from the germline V gene are MNHNS and SASEGT. J lost 12 bases, V lost 0 bases, and 7 bases had no gene match. The length of the CDR3 is 15 residues. The chain's CDR3 is CASSEAGDRGRELFF. For the CDR3, the DNA is TGTGCCAGCAGTGAAGCCGGAGACAGGGGGCGTGAACTGTTTTTT.

The V and J genes are TRBV4-3 and TRBJ1-1, with D unclear. This CDR3 has 14 residues. V dropped 1 base and J dropped 3 bases, with 9 bases sitting between them. CDR1 and CDR2 from the germline V gene are LGHNA and YSLEER. In DNA, the CDR3 is TGCGCCAGCAGCCAAGGAAGCGGGGACACTGAAGCTTTCTTT. The encoded protein is CASSQGSGDTEAFF.

A remark on this clonotype: A read error may explain this, as a much larger clone is one base away. J is TRBJ2-3 and V is TRBV9; D remains ambiguous. Germline CDR1 and CDR2: SGDLS and YYNGEE. The CDR3 runs to 14 residues. DNA for the CDR3: TGTGCCAGCAGCGTGGGCGGAGTCACAGATACGCCGTATTTT. Translated: CASSVGGVTDTPYF. The complete variable domain, with remaining parts taken from reference TRBV9 and TRBJ2-3, reads DSGVTQTPKHLITATGQRVTLRCSPRSGDLSVYWYQQSLDQGLQFLIQYYNGEERAKGNILERFSAQQFPDLHSELNLSSLELGDSALYFCASSVGGVTDTPYFGPGTRLTVL.